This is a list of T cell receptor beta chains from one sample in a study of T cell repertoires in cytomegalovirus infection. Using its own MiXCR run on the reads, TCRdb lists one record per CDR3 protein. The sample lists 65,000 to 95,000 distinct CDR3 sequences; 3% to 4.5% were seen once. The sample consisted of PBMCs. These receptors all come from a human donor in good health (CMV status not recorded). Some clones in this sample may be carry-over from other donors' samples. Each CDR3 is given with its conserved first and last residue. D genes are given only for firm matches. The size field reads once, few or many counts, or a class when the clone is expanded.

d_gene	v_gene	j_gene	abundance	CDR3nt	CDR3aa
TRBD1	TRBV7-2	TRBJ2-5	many	TGTGCCAGCAGCACACAGGGGGGAGAGACCCAGTACTTC	CASSTQGGETQYF
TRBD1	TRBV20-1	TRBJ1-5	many	TGCAGTGCTCGAGGACCTATAGGGACAGCGGTGACTCAGCCCCAGCATTTT	CSARGPIGTAVTQPQHF
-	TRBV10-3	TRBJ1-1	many	TGTGCCGTGTCCTCGTGGGACACTGAAGCTTTCTTT	CAVSSWDTEAFF
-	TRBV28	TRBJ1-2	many	TGTGCCAGCAGGGTATCTGGAGGCTATGGCTACACCTTC	CASRVSGGYGYTF
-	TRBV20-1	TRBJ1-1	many	TGCAGTGCCCAAGCGATGAACACTGAAGCTTTCTTT	CSAQAMNTEAFF
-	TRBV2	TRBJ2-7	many	TGTGCCAGCAGGGCGGGACAGAGAAGCTCCTACGAGCAGTACTTC	CASRAGQRSSYEQYF
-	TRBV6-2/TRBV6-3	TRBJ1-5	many	TGTGCCAGCAACAAATGGAATCATCAGCCCCAGCATTTT	CASNKWNHQPQHF
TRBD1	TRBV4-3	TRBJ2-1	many	TGCGCCAGCAGCCAAGACCCGACAGGGCGCGAGCAGTTCTTC	CASSQDPTGREQFF
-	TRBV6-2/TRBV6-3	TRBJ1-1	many	TGTGCCAGCACCTTCAGGGGATTCACTGAAGCTTTCTTT	CASTFRGFTEAFF
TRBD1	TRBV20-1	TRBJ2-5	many	TGCAGTGCAACCGCCAACAGGGGGCGCGGGAAGACCCAGTACTTC	CSATANRGRGKTQYF
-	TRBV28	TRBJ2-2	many	TGTGCCAGCAGCCCCCAAAAAGGGCCCACCGGGGAGCTGTTTTTT	CASSPQKGPTGELFF
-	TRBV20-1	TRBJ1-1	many	TGCAGTGCCAACAACCGACAGAGGAACACTGAAGCTTTCTTT	CSANNRQRNTEAFF
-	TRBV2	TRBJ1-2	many	TGTGCCAGCTCCACGCCGGACATCACCCAATATGGCTACACCTTC	CASSTPDITQYGYTF
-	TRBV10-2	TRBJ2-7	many	TGCGCCAGCAGTGAGGGAGGCTACGAGCAGTACTTC	CASSEGGYEQYF
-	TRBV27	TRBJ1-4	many	TGTGCCAGCAGTTCTACAGGGATGAGAAAACTGTTTTTT	CASSSTGMRKLFF
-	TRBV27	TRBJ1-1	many	TGTGCCAGCAGTTTTAACATTAAAATGAACACTGAAGCTTTCTTT	CASSFNIKMNTEAFF
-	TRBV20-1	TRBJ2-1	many	TGCAGTGCTAGTGCTGACCTATACAATGAGCAGTTCTTC	CSASADLYNEQFF
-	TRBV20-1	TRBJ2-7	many	TGCAGTGCTCCCAAGGTCGAGACAGGAGACTACGAGCAGTACTTC	CSAPKVETGDYEQYF
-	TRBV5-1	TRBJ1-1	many	TGCGCCAGCAGCTTGGGACACCCGAACACTGAAGCTTTCTTT	CASSLGHPNTEAFF
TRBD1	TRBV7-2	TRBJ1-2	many	TGTGCCAGCAGCTTAGTGGGACAGGGCGTTGGCTACACCTTC	CASSLVGQGVGYTF
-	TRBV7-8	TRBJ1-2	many	TGTGCCAGCAGCTTGGCGGTAGTCAGCGGGGGCTACACCTTC	CASSLAVVSGGYTF
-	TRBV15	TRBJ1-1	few	TGTGCCACCAGCAGAGAGTCGGATCTGGAAGCTTTCTTT	CATSRESDLEAFF
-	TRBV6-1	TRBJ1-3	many	TGTGCCAGCTGGCCCACGCTTAGCTCTGGAAACACCATATATTTT	CASWPTLSSGNTIYF
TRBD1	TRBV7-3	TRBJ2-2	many	TGTGCCAGCAGCCCCCGGGACAGAGTTACCGGGGAGCTGTTTTTT	CASSPRDRVTGELFF
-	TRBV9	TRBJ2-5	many	TGTGCCAGCAGCGCCGGTCAAGAGACCCAGTACTTC	CASSAGQETQYF